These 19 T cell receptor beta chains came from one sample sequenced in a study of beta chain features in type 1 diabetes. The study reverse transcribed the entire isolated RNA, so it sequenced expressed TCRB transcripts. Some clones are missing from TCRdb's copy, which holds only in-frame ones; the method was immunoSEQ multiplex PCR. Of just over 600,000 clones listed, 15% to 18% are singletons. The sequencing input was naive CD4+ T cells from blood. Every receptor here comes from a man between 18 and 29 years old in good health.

The CDR3 reads CASAQVGKAYEQYF. The DNA for the CDR3 is TGTGCCAGCGCCCAGGTGGGAAAAGCCTACGAGCAGTACTTC. This chain connects TRBV25-1 to TRBJ2-7; the D is unclear. The germline V gene encodes CDR1 MGHDK and CDR2 SYGVNS. The germline V and J ends were trimmed by 8 bases and 2 bases, with 16 bases remaining between them. The CDR3 is 14 amino acids.

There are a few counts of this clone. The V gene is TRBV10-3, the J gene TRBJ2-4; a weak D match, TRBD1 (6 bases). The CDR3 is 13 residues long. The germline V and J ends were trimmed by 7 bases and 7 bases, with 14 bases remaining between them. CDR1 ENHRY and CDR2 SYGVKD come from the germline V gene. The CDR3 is CAIKGDPGNIQYF. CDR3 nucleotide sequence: TGTGCCATCAAGGGGGACCCAGGGAACATTCAGTACTTC.

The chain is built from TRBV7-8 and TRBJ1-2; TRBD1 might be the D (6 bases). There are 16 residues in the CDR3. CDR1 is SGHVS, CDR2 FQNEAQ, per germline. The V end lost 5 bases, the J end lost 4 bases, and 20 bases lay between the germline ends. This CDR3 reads CASSPRDTPAVYGYTF. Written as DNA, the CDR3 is TGTGCCAGCAGCCCCCGGGACACCCCGGCCGTCTATGGCTACACCTTC.

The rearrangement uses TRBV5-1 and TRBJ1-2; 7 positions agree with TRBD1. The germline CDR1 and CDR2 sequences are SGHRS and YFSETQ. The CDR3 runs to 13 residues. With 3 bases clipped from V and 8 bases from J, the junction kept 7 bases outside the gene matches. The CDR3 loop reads CASSSTGAGGYTF. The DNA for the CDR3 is TGCGCCAGCAGCTCCACAGGGGCCGGGGGCTACACCTTC.

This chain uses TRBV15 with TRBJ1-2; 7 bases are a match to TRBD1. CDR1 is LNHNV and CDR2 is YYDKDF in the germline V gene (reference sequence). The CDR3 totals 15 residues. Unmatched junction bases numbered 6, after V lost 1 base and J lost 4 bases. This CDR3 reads CATSRGDRVTYGYTF. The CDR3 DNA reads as TGTGCCACCAGCAGAGGAGACAGGGTTACCTATGGCTACACCTTC.

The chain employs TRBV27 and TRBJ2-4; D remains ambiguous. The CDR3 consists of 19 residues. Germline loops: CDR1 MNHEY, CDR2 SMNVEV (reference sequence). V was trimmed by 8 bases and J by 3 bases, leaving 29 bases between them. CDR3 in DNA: TGTGCCAGCCGCCCAACCCAGGCCCCGGCAGCGTTGATCAAAAACATTCAGTACTTC. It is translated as CASRPTQAPAALIKNIQYF.

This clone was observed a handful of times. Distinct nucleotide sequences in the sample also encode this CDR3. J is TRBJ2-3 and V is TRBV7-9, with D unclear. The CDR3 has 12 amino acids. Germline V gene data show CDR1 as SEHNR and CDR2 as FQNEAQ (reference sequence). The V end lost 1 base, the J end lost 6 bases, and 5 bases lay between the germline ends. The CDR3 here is CASSLVADTQYF. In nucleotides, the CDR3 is TGTGCCAGCAGCTTAGTAGCCGATACGCAGTATTTT.

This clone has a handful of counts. In DNA form, the CDR3 reads TGTGCCAGCAGTTCTGGACAGGGGGCGAGGACCGGGGAGCTGTTTTTT. Protein: CASSSGQGARTGELFF. The rearrangement links TRBV27 to TRBJ2-2; 11 bases map to TRBD1. V trimming: 4 bases; J trimming: 5 bases; junction bases outside the gene matches: 6. The V gene's germline CDR1 is MNHEY and CDR2 SMNVEV (reference sequence). The CDR3 is made up of 16 amino acids.

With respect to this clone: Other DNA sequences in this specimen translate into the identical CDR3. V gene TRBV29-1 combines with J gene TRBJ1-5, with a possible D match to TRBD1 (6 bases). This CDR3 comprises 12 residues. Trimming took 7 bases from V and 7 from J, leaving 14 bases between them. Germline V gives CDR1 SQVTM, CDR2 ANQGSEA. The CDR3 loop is CSAIQGNQPQHF. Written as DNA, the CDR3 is TGCAGCGCAATACAGGGTAACCAGCCCCAGCATTTT.

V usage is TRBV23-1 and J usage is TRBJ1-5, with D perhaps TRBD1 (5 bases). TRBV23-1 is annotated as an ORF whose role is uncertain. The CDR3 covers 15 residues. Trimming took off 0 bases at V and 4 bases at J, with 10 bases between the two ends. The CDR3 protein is CASSQSQQVNQPQHF. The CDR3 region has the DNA TGCGCCAGCAGTCAATCTCAACAGGTTAATCAGCCCCAGCATTTT.

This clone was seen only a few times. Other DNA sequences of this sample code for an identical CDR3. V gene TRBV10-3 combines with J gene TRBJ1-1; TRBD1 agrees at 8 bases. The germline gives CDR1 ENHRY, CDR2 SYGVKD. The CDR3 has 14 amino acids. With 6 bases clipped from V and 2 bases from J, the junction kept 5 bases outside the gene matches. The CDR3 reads CAISPGQGNTEAFF. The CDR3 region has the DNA TGTGCCATCAGCCCCGGACAGGGAAACACTGAAGCTTTCTTT.

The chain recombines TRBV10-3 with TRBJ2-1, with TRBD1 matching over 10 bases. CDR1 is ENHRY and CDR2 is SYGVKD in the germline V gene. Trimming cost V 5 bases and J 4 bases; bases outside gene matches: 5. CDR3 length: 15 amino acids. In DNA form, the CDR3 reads TGTGCCATCAGTAAAGCGGGACAGGGGTACAATGAGCAGTTCTTC. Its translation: CAISKAGQGYNEQFF.

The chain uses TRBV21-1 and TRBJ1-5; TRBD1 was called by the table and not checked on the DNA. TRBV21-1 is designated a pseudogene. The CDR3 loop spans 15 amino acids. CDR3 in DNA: TGTGCCAGCAGCAAAGGAGGGACAGCACATCAGCCCCAGCATTTT. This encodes CASSKGGTAHQPQHF.

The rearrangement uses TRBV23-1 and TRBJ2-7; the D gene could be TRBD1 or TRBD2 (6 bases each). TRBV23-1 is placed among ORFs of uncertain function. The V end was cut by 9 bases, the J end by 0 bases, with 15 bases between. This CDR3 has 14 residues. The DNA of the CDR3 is TGCGCCAGAGGGGGGCGGCGGGGCTCCTACGAGCAGTACTTC. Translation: CARGGRRGSYEQYF.

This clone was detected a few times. The CDR3 here is CAISGLAGEGSGELFF. The CDR3 nucleotides read TGTGCCATCAGTGGACTAGCGGGAGAAGGGAGCGGGGAGCTGTTTTTT. This chain joins TRBV10-3 and TRBJ2-2, with 12 bases matching TRBD2. Trimming removed 4 bases from V and 7 bases from J; junction bases left unmatched: 7. CDR1 is ENHRY, CDR2 SYGVKD, per germline. The CDR3 consists of 16 residues.

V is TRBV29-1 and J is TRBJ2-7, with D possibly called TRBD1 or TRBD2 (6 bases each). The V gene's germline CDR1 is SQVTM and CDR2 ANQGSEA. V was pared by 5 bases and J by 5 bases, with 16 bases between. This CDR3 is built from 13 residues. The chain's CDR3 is CSVRRGARDEQYF. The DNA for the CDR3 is TGCAGCGTTAGAAGGGGGGCTCGGGACGAGCAGTACTTC.

Here the CDR3 reads CASSSIPGLAAGEQFF. The CDR3 DNA is TGCGCCAGCAGCTCTATACCGGGACTCGCCGCGGGTGAGCAGTTCTTC. The V call is TRBV5-1, the J call TRBJ2-1, with D perhaps TRBD2 (6 bases). The CDR3 length is 16 residues. Germline lookup yields CDR1 SGHRS and CDR2 YFSETQ. V was clipped by 3 bases and J by 9 bases, with 22 bases between them.

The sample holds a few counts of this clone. The CDR3 is CASSFEGPTYGYTF. The CDR3 DNA is TGCGCCAGCAGCTTCGAAGGCCCCACCTATGGCTACACCTTC. The rearrangement uses TRBV5-1 and TRBJ1-2, with unresolved D. CDR1 is SGHRS, CDR2 YFSETQ, per germline. CDR3 length: 14 amino acids. Trimming removed 2 bases from V and 4 bases from J, with 12 bases in between.

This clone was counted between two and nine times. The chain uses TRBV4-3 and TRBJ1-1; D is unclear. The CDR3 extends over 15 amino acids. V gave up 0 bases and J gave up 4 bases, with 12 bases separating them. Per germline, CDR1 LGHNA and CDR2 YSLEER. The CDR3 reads CASSQDGRGPTEAFF. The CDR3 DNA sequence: TGCGCCAGCAGCCAAGACGGGCGGGGTCCCACTGAAGCTTTCTTT.